The rows below give T cell receptor beta chains drawn from one sample of a study of blood T cells in healthy people across ages. TCRdb redid the calling of the 5' RACE reads with MiXCR, one entry per CDR3 protein. The sample has approximately 490,000 distinct CDR3 sequences, under 30% seen once. These data are also associated with another study on T cells of mothers and their children.

The sequencing sample was made of blood. Receptors were obtained from a boy between 5 and 17 years old in good health. CDR3s include the opening cysteine and the closing phenylalanine or tryptophan. Fields, in order: J gene, V gene, D gene, clone size, CDR3 protein, CDR3 DNA. The D gene is left open where the match is weak. Size is omitted from some rows. Given values are once, few, many or a class for expanded clones.

J: TRBJ2-5; V: TRBV25-1; D: .; size: .; CDR3: CASSERGYQETQYF; DNA: TGTGCCAGCAGTGAAAGGGGGTACCAAGAGACCCAGTACTTC
J: TRBJ2-5; V: TRBV2; D: .; size: few; CDR3: CASSEQTAAPWETQYF; DNA: TGTGCCAGCAGTGAGCAGACAGCCGCCCCCTGGGAGACCCAGTACTTC
J: TRBJ2-7; V: TRBV20-1; D: TRBD1; size: .; CDR3: CSARAGQGADEQYF; DNA: TGCAGTGCTAGAGCCGGACAGGGTGCGGACGAGCAGTACTTC
J: TRBJ2-7; V: TRBV20-1; D: .; size: .; CDR3: CSAKSDYYEQYF; DNA: TGCAGTGCTAAGTCTGATTACTACGAGCAGTACTTC
J: TRBJ2-1; V: TRBV4-1; D: .; size: few; CDR3: CAASPTVINEQFF; DNA: TGCGCCGCTAGCCCTACGGTAATCAATGAGCAGTTCTTC
J: TRBJ1-1; V: TRBV28; D: .; size: .; CDR3: CASNLQGWTEAFF; DNA: TGTGCCAGCAATTTGCAGGGTTGGACTGAAGCTTTCTTT
J: TRBJ1-2; V: TRBV14; D: .; size: few; CDR3: CASSPWPLNYGYTF; DNA: TGTGCCAGCAGTCCCTGGCCCCTAAACTATGGCTACACCTTC
J: TRBJ1-2; V: TRBV29-1; D: TRBD1; size: .; CDR3: CSGGQGANYGYTF; DNA: TGCAGCGGGGGACAGGGGGCTAACTATGGCTACACCTTC
J: TRBJ1-2; V: TRBV24-1; D: .; size: .; CDR3: CAASDRTSPNYGYTF; DNA: TGTGCCGCCAGTGATCGCACATCGCCTAACTATGGCTACACCTTC
J: TRBJ1-6; V: TRBV7-9; D: TRBD1; size: few; CDR3: CASSLAGDRGGTLHF; DNA: TGTGCCAGCAGCTTAGCGGGAGACAGGGGAGGAACCCTCCACTTT
J: TRBJ1-4; V: TRBV4-3; D: TRBD1; size: few; CDR3: CASSQGQGTVIEKLFF; DNA: TGCGCCAGCAGCCAGGGACAGGGTACAGTAATCGAAAAACTGTTTTTT
J: TRBJ2-7; V: TRBV29-1; D: .; size: many; CDR3: CSVGVTANSYEQYF; DNA: TGCAGCGTTGGCGTCACAGCTAATTCCTACGAGCAGTACTTC
J: TRBJ2-7; V: TRBV19; D: .; size: .; CDR3: CASSRAPGGSSYEQYF; DNA: TGTGCCAGTAGTCGAGCGCCCGGGGGCAGCTCCTACGAGCAGTACTTC
J: TRBJ2-1; V: TRBV11-2; D: .; size: few; CDR3: CASSLSAYSSYNEQFF; DNA: TGTGCCAGCAGCTTATCCGCCTACAGCTCCTACAATGAGCAGTTCTTC
J: TRBJ1-4; V: TRBV11-2; D: .; size: many; CDR3: CASSLELFEKLFF; DNA: TGTGCCAGCAGCTTAGAACTGTTTGAAAAACTGTTTTTT
J: TRBJ2-1; V: TRBV20-1; D: TRBD2; size: .; CDR3: CSAPAPLTSGRAGEQFF; DNA: TGCAGTGCTCCGGCACCCTTGACTAGCGGGAGGGCCGGTGAGCAGTTCTTC
J: TRBJ2-5; V: TRBV7-9; D: .; size: .; CDR3: CASSYTRGRQETQYF; DNA: TGTGCCAGCAGCTATACTAGAGGACGGCAAGAGACCCAGTACTTC
J: TRBJ2-4; V: TRBV28; D: .; size: .; CDR3: CASRGEGLTIAKNIQYF; DNA: TGTGCCAGCAGAGGTGAGGGACTGACTATAGCCAAAAACATTCAGTACTTC
J: TRBJ2-3; V: TRBV12-3/TRBV12-4; D: .; size: .; CDR3: CASSPQPRGTDTQYF; DNA: TGTGCCAGCAGTCCACAGCCGCGTGGGACAGATACGCAGTATTTT
J: TRBJ1-5; V: TRBV18; D: .; size: .; CDR3: CASSAVAGSGQPQHF; DNA: TGTGCCAGCTCAGCTGTTGCAGGGAGCGGTCAGCCCCAGCATTTT
J: TRBJ1-2; V: TRBV5-1; D: .; size: .; CDR3: CASSLDQGPGYTF; DNA: TGCGCCAGCAGCTTGGACCAGGGGCCAGGCTACACCTTC
J: TRBJ2-1; V: TRBV3-1; D: .; size: .; CDR3: CASSQFAGSNNEQFF; DNA: TGTGCCAGCAGCCAGTTTGCGGGATCAAACAATGAGCAGTTCTTC
J: TRBJ2-5; V: TRBV28; D: TRBD1; size: many; CDR3: CASSSPGRDRETQYF; DNA: TGTGCCAGCAGTTCCCCGGGAAGGGACAGAGAGACCCAGTACTTC
J: TRBJ2-7; V: TRBV5-1; D: TRBD2; size: .; CDR3: CASASTGLAGDLGF; DNA: TGCGCCAGCGCCTCTACGGGTCTAGCGGGGGACCTGGGCTTC